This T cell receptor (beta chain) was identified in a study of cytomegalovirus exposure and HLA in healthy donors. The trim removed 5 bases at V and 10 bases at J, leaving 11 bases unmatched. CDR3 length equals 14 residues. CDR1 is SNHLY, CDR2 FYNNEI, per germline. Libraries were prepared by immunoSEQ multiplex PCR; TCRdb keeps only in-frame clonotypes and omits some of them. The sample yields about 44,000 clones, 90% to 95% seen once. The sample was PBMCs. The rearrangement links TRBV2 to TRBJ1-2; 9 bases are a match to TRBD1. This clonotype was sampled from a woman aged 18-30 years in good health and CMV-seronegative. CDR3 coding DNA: TGTGCCAGCAGTCCCAGACAGGGGGAGTTATTCTACACCTTC. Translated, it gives CASSPRQGELFYTF.